This passage covers 2 T cell receptor beta chains from one sample sequenced in a study of shared clonotypes between healthy human individuals. Only CD45RO-negative cells positively selected for CCR7 counted as naive CD8 cells, so terminally differentiated effector memory CD45RA+ cells were excluded. Only in-frame clones appear in the TCRdb table, and some are missing; sequencing was by immunoSEQ multiplex PCR. The table records approximately 1.9 million clones, 93% of them present only once. Sequencing used naive CD8+ T cells from PBMCs. These receptors were obtained from a young man in good health. Some clones in this sample may be carry-over from other donors' samples.

The chain carries TRBV10-3 and TRBJ2-1; weak D call: TRBD2 (5 bases). This CDR3 spans 12 amino acids. From germline, CDR1 is ENHRY and CDR2 SYGVKD. The V end lost 4 bases, the J end lost 4 bases, and 5 bases lay between the germline ends. The CDR3 DNA is TGTGCCATCAGTGGGAGGTACAATGAGCAGTTCTTC. Protein sequence: CAISGRYNEQFF.

This clone came up a few times. The chain joins TRBV2 to TRBJ1-5; D is unclear. V lost 6 bases and J 0 bases, leaving 9 bases between the germline ends. The CDR3 has 14 residues. CDR1 is SNHLY and CDR2 is FYNNEI in the germline V gene. This CDR3 reads CASRTWGSNQPQHF. The CDR3 nucleotides read TGTGCCAGCAGGACGTGGGGTAGCAATCAGCCCCAGCATTTT.